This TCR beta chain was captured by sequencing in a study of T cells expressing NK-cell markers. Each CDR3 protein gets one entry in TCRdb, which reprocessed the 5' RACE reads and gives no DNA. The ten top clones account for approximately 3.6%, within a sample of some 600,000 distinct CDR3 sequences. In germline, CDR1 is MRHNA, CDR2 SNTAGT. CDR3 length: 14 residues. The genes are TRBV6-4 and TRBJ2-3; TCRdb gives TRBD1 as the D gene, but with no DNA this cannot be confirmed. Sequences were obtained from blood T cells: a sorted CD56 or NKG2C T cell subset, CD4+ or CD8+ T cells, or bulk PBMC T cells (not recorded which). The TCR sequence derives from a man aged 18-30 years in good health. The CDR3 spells CASSREASTDTQYF.